The T cell receptor beta chain under discussion was sequenced for a study of blood T cell repertoires in COVID-19. Sequencing used immunoSEQ multiplex PCR; TCRdb keeps in-frame clones, though not all of them. In the table there are about 140,000 clones, 78% of which are singletons. The trim removed 0 bases at V and 2 bases at J, leaving 6 bases unmatched. There are 16 residues in the CDR3. Germline assignment: CDR1 SGHRS and CDR2 YFSETQ. Sequenced: peripheral blood. The receptor comes from a woman between 55 and 75 years old with acute or convalescent COVID-19. This sequence joins TRBV5-1 and TRBJ2-3; 7 positions match TRBD2. CDR3 DNA sequence: TGCGCCAGCAGCTTGGGGGGACTACCAAACACAGATACGCAGTATTTT. Its translation is CASSLGGLPNTDTQYF.